This passage covers 29 T cell receptor beta chains from one sample sequenced in a study of T cells in localized non-small cell lung cancer. Assay: immunoSEQ multiplex PCR; the TCRdb copy retains only in-frame clones and omits some. In the table there are 20,000 to 30,000 clones, about 91% of which are singletons. Sequences were derived from peripheral blood, sampled before any cancer treatment. Source of these receptors: a female donor older than 55 with stage II squamous cell lung carcinoma.

This clone showed up just once. The chain has TRBV7-8 and TRBJ1-2; D unresolved. Germline assignment: CDR1 SGHVS and CDR2 FQNEAQ. Trimming cost V 5 bases and J 1 base, with 14 bases left between them. There are 15 residues in the CDR3. CDR3 amino acids: CASSPVGTVNYGYTF. CDR3 DNA sequence: TGTGCCAGCAGCCCAGTCGGCACAGTTAACTATGGCTACACCTTC.

The V and J genes are TRBV6-5 and TRBJ1-5; perhaps TRBD1 as D (5 bases). This CDR3 has 16 amino acids. Germline CDR1 is MNHEY and CDR2 is SVGAGI. The germline V and J ends were trimmed by 0 bases and 3 bases, with 12 bases remaining between them. CDR3 amino acids: CASSYSSGRYNQPQHF. In DNA, the CDR3 is TGTGCCAGCAGTTACTCCTCGGGACGGTACAATCAGCCCCAGCATTTT.

The chain combines TRBV15 with TRBJ1-3; D uncertain. V lost 1 base and J lost 1, with 5 bases in between. CDR3 length: 14 residues. The germline CDR1 and CDR2 sequences are LNHNV and YYDKDF (reference sequence). CDR3 sequence (DNA): TGTGCCACCAGCAGAGGGGGATCTGGAAACACCATATATTTT. Protein: CATSRGGSGNTIYF.

This chain uses TRBV14 with TRBJ2-1, with TRBD2 matching 8 bases. The CDR3 sequence is 17 residues long. The germline gives CDR1 SGHDN, CDR2 FVKESK. V was pared by 0 bases and J by 12 bases, with 16 bases of the junction left unmatched. In nucleotides, the CDR3 is TGTGCCAGCAGCCAAGATGTGCCAGGACTAGCAGCCAGAGGGCAGTTCTTC. Translated, it gives CASSQDVPGLAARGQFF.

V usage is TRBV25-1 and J usage is TRBJ1-1; possibly TRBD1 for D (6 bases). Trimming removed 3 bases at V and 4 bases at J, with 18 bases between. The CDR3 is 16 residues long. From germline, CDR1 is MGHDK and CDR2 SYGVNS. The CDR3 loop is CASSERRGGAPTEAFF. The CDR3 coding sequence is TGTGCCAGCAGTGAGCGTCGCGGGGGGGCCCCCACTGAAGCTTTCTTT. Looking up the rest from reference TRBV25-1 and TRBJ1-1 gives the full variable domain: EADIYQTPRYLVIGTGKKITLECSQTMGHDKMYWYQQDPGMELHLIHYSYGVNSTEKGDLSSESTVSRIRTEHFPLTLESARPSHTSQYLCASSERRGGAPTEAFFGQGTRLTVV.

This chain joins TRBV6-5 and TRBJ2-7, with D possibly matching TRBD1 (5 bases). CDR3 length: 15 residues. Trimming left V 5 bases short and J 2 bases short, with 16 bases between. Germline-derived CDR1 and CDR2 are MNHEY and SVGAGI. The CDR3 sequence is CASSRGGQGAYEQYF. CDR3 sequence (DNA): TGTGCCAGCAGTCGAGGCGGACAAGGAGCCTACGAGCAGTACTTC.

The chain links TRBV18 to TRBJ1-2, with D maybe TRBD1 (6 bases). From germline, CDR1 is KGHSH and CDR2 LQKENI. Trimming took 5 bases from V and 2 from J, leaving 9 bases between them. The CDR3 length is 13 residues. The DNA of the CDR3 is TGTGCCAGCTCATCAGGACAGAACTATGGCTACACCTTC. Translation: CASSSGQNYGYTF.

V usage is TRBV30 and J usage is TRBJ1-1, with D uncertain. V was trimmed by 1 base and J by 6 bases, leaving 6 bases between them. CDR1 GTSNPN and CDR2 SVGIG come from the germline V gene (reference sequence). CDR3 size: 11 residues. CDR3 DNA sequence: TGTGCCTGGAGTGCCGCCCCTGAAGCTTTCTTT. It specifies CAWSAAPEAFF.

This rearrangement joins TRBV5-1 to TRBJ1-4; D is unclear. The CDR3 is made up of 14 amino acids. The ends were cut back, 1 base at V and 6 bases at J, with 10 bases in the middle. Germline V gene sequence: CDR1 SGHRS, CDR2 YFSETQ. CDR3 in DNA: TGCGCCAGCAGCTTGTCCGGGATGGATGAAAAACTGTTTTTT. It yields the protein CASSLSGMDEKLFF.

The chain links TRBV28 to TRBJ1-1, with a weak D call TRBD1 (5 bases). V was clipped by 3 bases and J by 1 base, with 12 bases between them. The CDR3 spans 15 residues. The germline V gene has CDR1 MDHEN and CDR2 SYDVKM. The CDR3 DNA sequence: TGTGCCAGCAGTTTGGGCAGGGCGGGGAACACTGAAGCTTTCTTT. Protein product: CASSLGRAGNTEAFF.

The rearrangement links TRBV28 to TRBJ1-1; D unclear. The CDR3 runs 15 residues. The V and J ends lost 7 bases and 8 bases respectively, with 23 bases between them. CDR1 is MDHEN and CDR2 is SYDVKM in the germline V gene. The CDR3 reads CASISPPRALGEAFF. CDR3 DNA sequence: TGTGCCAGCATCTCTCCGCCGCGGGCCCTAGGCGAAGCTTTCTTT.

This chain joins TRBV7-9 and TRBJ2-7; the match to TRBD1 covers 8 bases. The V gene end was trimmed by 2 bases and the J gene end by 6 bases; junction bases not matched to a gene: 9. The CDR3 totals 15 residues. Germline CDR1 SEHNR, CDR2 FQNEAQ (reference sequence). The CDR3 coding sequence is TGTGCCAGCAGCTTAACAGGCAGGGGGCGAGGCGAGCAGTACTTC. Its protein is CASSLTGRGRGEQYF. The entire variable domain, with the rest obtained from reference TRBV7-9 and TRBJ2-7, is as follows: DTGVSQNPRHKITKRGQNVTFRCDPISEHNRLYWYRQTLGQGPEFLTYFQNEAQLEKSRLLSDRFSAERPKGSFSTLEIQRTEQGDSAMYLCASSLTGRGRGEQYFGPGTRLTVT.

V gene TRBV7-9 combines with J gene TRBJ1-1, with unresolved D. CDR1 and CDR2 (germline): SEHNR, FQNEAQ (reference sequence). There are 13 residues in the CDR3. Between the trimmed V and J ends, which lost 1 base and 4 bases, there was a span of 7 bases. The CDR3 loop is CASSLGPVTEAFF. The CDR3 nucleotides read TGTGCCAGCAGCTTAGGTCCGGTCACTGAAGCTTTCTTT.

This clone is a singleton in its sample. The chain combines TRBV11-2 with TRBJ1-1, with unresolved D. From germline, CDR1 is SGHAT and CDR2 FQNNGV. CDR3 length equals 14 residues. Deletions cut 8 bases from V and 0 bases from J, with 13 bases between. The CDR3 sequence: CASGPSLMNTEAFF. DNA for the CDR3: TGTGCCAGCGGCCCCTCCCTAATGAACACTGAAGCTTTCTTT.

The chain is built from TRBV5-4 and TRBJ2-5; the D gene is possibly TRBD1 (5 bases). CDR1 and CDR2 from the germline V gene are SGHNT and YYREEE (reference sequence). Trimming took off 4 bases at V and 4 bases at J, with 14 bases between the two ends. The CDR3 totals 14 residues. The CDR3 reads CASSQDNDRETQYF. The CDR3 DNA sequence: TGTGCCAGCAGCCAGGATAATGACAGAGAGACCCAGTACTTC.

The chain couples TRBV18 to TRBJ1-2; 9 bases are shared with TRBD1. V shed 4 bases and J 8 bases; nucleotides not matched to a gene: 5. Germline CDR1 KGHSH, CDR2 LQKENI. The CDR3 loop spans 13 amino acids. CDR3 amino acids: CASSRDREEGYTF. The CDR3 nucleotides are TGTGCCAGCTCACGGGACAGGGAGGAGGGCTACACCTTC.

This chain joins TRBV6-4 and TRBJ1-1; no clear D. V lost 9 bases and J lost 3, with 17 bases in between. The CDR3 has 14 amino acids. The V gene's germline CDR1 is MRHNA and CDR2 SNTAGT. The CDR3 nucleotides are TGTGCCAGTCTTGTGAGGCGTCGGGACACTGAAGCTTTCTTT. Encoded protein: CASLVRRRDTEAFF.

CDR3 in DNA: TGTGCCACTTCCCACAGCGGGAGTGTGGCCGGGGAGCTGTTTTTT. It codes for CATSHSGSVAGELFF. The chain employs TRBV5-4 and TRBJ2-2; TRBD2 matches at 8 bases. J lost 6 bases, V lost 9 bases, and 13 bases had no gene match. The CDR3 has 15 amino acids. Per the germline V gene, CDR1 is SGHNT and CDR2 is YYREEE (reference sequence).

The gene calls are TRBV28 and TRBJ1-4; no reliable D call. This CDR3 has 16 amino acids. The V end was cut by 4 bases, the J end by 4 bases, with 16 bases between. The germline CDR1 and CDR2 sequences are MDHEN and SYDVKM. The CDR3 nucleotides read TGTGCCAGCAGTTCCCAGGCGGCGAGGGATAATGAAAAACTGTTTTTT. It codes for CASSSQAARDNEKLFF.

This chain joins TRBV19 and TRBJ1-1; D gene ambiguous. The germline V and J ends were trimmed by 5 bases and 1 base, with 11 bases remaining between them. The CDR3 runs 14 residues. Germline assignment: CDR1 LNHDA and CDR2 SQIVND (reference sequence). CDR3 protein: CASSVDGPNTEAFF. As DNA, the CDR3 is TGTGCCAGTAGTGTGGACGGCCCGAACACTGAAGCTTTCTTT. The full variable domain, with the rest looked up from reference TRBV19 and TRBJ1-1, is DGGITQSPKYLFRKEGQNVTLSCEQNLNHDAMYWYRQDPGQGLRLIYYSQIVNDFQKGDIAEGYSVSREKKESFPLTVTSAQKNPTAFYLCASSVDGPNTEAFFGQGTRLTVV.

The chain joins TRBV5-4 to TRBJ2-5; either TRBD1 or TRBD2 may fit D (5 bases each). V dropped 4 bases and J dropped 2 bases, with 18 bases sitting between them. CDR1 and CDR2 from the germline V gene are SGHNT and YYREEE (reference sequence). This CDR3 has 16 residues. CDR3 coding DNA: TGTGCCAGCAGCCCCCGTCGGCAGGGAGCACAAGAGACCCAGTACTTC. Translating it yields CASSPRRQGAQETQYF.

This clone was seen only once. J is TRBJ2-1 and V is TRBV15; D assignment may be TRBD1 or TRBD2 (5 bases each). V lost 1 base, J lost 7 bases, and 14 bases lay in between. Germline V gene lookup returns CDR1 LNHNV and CDR2 YYDKDF (reference sequence). The CDR3 has 15 residues. The CDR3 here is CATSRGRDHRNEQFF. CDR3 DNA sequence: TGTGCCACCAGCAGAGGCCGGGACCACAGGAATGAGCAGTTCTTC.

Details on this clone: Without the conserved terminal phenylalanine or tryptophan, this CDR3 likely stems from a read error. The V gene is TRBV30, the J gene TRBJ1-2, with D unresolved. Trimming stripped 3 bases from V and 4 bases from J, with 15 bases between. Germline CDR1 GTSNPN, CDR2 SVGIG (reference sequence). CDR3 length: 14 amino acids. CDR3 loop: CAWRGSGSTYGYTL. CDR3 coding DNA: TGTGCCTGGAGAGGATCGGGGAGCACCTATGGCTACACCCTC.

This sequence joins TRBV19 and TRBJ2-7; unclear D gene. The germline CDR1 and CDR2 sequences are LNHDA and SQIVND (reference sequence). V was cut by 7 bases and J by 7 bases, with 14 bases left in between. The CDR3 has 12 residues. CDR3 nucleotides: TGTGCCAGTACAGCAGGCCTGGGGGAGCAGTACTTC. Its protein is CASTAGLGEQYF.

The chain employs TRBV15 and TRBJ1-2; TRBD1 might be the D (5 bases). V lost 5 bases and J 4 bases, leaving 11 bases between the germline ends. The CDR3 is made up of 13 amino acids. Germline V gene sequence: CDR1 LNHNV, CDR2 YYDKDF (reference sequence). CDR3 loop: CATSGGSIYGYTF. CDR3 in DNA: TGTGCCACCAGCGGGGGATCGATCTATGGCTACACCTTC.

The V and J genes are TRBV18 and TRBJ1-1; 8 bases are a match to TRBD1. Germline CDR1 is KGHSH and CDR2 is LQKENI. The trim removed 8 bases at V and 4 bases at J, leaving 6 bases unmatched. This CDR3 contains 13 residues. The CDR3 sequence is CASLTGGSTEAFF. CDR3 in DNA: TGTGCCAGCCTTACAGGGGGAAGCACTGAAGCTTTCTTT.

The chain uses TRBV5-1 and TRBJ2-7, with TRBD2 matching 7 bases. The V segment lost 6 bases and the J segment 7 bases; nucleotides outside the gene matches: 13. The CDR3 has 14 residues. Germline V gene data show CDR1 as SGHRS and CDR2 as YFSETQ. CDR3 sequence: CASKGQRGGREQYF. CDR3 nucleotides: TGCGCCAGCAAGGGCCAGCGGGGAGGTCGGGAGCAGTACTTC.

Worth noting for this clone: One junction end does not reproduce the germline sequence, and a read error may be involved. The J gene is TRBJ2-5, the V gene TRBV7-7; D is perhaps TRBD2 (7 bases). CDR3 length equals 15 residues. From germline, CDR1 is SSHAT and CDR2 FNYEAQ (reference sequence). The CDR3 sequence is CASSRTRGGPETQYF. Written as DNA, the CDR3 is TGTGCTAGCAGCAGAACGAGGGGGGGCCCCGAGACCCAGTACTTC.

A single count supports this clone. J is TRBJ2-6 and V is TRBV11-3; TRBD1 aligns across 8 bases. V lost 5 bases and J lost 2; bases outside the gene matches: 5. The CDR3 has 16 amino acids. Germline lookup yields CDR1 SGHNT and CDR2 YENEEA. The CDR3 DNA is TGTGCCAGCAGCCCAGACAGGGGCCCTGGGGCCAACGTCCTGACTTTC. The encoded protein is CASSPDRGPGANVLTF. The full variable domain, with the rest looked up from reference TRBV11-3 and TRBJ2-6, is EAGVVQSPRYKIIEKKQPVAFWCNPISGHNTLYWYLQNLGQGPELLIRYENEEAVDDSQLPKDRFSAERLKGVDSTLKIQPAELGDSAVYLCASSPDRGPGANVLTFGAGSRLTVL.